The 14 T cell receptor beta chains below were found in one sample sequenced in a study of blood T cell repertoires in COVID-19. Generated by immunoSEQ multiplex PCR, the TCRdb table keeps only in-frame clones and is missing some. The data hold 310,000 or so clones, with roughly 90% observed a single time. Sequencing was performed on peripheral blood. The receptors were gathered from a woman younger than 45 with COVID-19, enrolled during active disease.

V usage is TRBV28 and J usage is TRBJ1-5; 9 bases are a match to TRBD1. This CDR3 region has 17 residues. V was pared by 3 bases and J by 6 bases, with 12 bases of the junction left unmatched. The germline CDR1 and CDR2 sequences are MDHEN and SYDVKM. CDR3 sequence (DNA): TGTGCCAGCAGTTTTTACAGGGGGCTCGGTAATCCTCAGCCCCAGCATTTT. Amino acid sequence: CASSFYRGLGNPQPQHF. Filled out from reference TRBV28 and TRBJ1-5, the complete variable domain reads DVKVTQSSRYLVKRTGEKVFLECVQDMDHENMFWYRQDPGLGLRLIYFSYDVKMKEKGDIPEGYSVSREKKERFSLILESASTNQTSMYLCASSFYRGLGNPQPQHFGDGTRLSIL.

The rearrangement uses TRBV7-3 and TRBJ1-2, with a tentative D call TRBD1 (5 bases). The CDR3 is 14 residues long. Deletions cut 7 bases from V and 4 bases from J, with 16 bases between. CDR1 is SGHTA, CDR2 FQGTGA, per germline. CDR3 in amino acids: CASTPGDGPYGYTF. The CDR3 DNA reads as TGTGCCAGCACCCCGGGGGACGGTCCCTATGGCTACACCTTC.

CDR3 sequence: CASSFGTAPNLPYEQYF. CDR3 nucleotide sequence: TGTGCCAGCAGCTTCGGGACAGCCCCCAACTTACCCTACGAGCAGTACTTC. V and J are TRBV7-8 and TRBJ2-7, with TRBD1 identical over 7 bases. Looked up from germline, CDR1 is SGHVS and CDR2 is FQNEAQ. Unmatched junction bases numbered 13, after V lost 3 bases and J lost 2 bases. The CDR3 is 17 residues long.

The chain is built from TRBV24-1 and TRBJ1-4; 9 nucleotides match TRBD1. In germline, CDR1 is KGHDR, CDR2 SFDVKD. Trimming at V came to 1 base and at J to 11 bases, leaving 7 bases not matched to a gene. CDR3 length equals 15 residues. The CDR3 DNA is TGTGCCACCAGTGATTTAGAACAGGGGGCCAAGAAACTGTTTTTT. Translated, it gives CATSDLEQGAKKLFF.

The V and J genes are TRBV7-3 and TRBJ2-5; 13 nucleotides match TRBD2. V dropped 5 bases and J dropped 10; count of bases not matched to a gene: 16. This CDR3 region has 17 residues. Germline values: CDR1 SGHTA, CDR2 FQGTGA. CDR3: CASSPGGTSGIRGGQYF. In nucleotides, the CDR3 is TGTGCCAGCAGCCCTGGTGGGACTAGCGGGATCCGAGGGGGCCAGTACTTC.

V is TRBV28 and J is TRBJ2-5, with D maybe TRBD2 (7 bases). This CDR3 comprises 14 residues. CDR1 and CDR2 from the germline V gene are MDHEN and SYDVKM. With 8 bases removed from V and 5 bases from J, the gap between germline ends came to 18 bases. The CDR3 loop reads CASHIPGEGETQYF. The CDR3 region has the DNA TGTGCCAGCCATATCCCAGGGGAGGGGGAGACCCAGTACTTC.

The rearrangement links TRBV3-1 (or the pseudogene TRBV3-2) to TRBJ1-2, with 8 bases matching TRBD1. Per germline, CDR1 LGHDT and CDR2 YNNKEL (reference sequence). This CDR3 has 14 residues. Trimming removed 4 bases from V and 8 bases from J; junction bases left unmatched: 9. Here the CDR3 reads CASSPGTGRSGYTF. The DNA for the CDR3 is TGTGCCAGCAGCCCGGGGACAGGTAGATCGGGCTACACCTTC.

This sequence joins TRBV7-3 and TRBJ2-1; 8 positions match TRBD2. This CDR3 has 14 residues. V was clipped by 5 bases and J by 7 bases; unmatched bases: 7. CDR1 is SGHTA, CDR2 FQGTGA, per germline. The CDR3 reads CASSPTTSENEQFF. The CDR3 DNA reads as TGTGCCAGCAGCCCGACGACTAGCGAGAATGAGCAGTTCTTC.

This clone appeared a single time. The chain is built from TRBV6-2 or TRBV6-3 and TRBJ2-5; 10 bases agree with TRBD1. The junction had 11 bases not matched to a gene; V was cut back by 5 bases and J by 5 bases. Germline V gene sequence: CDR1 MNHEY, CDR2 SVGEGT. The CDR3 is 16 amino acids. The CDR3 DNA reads TGTGCCAGCAGTCGACAGGGGGCTTTATCGTTGGAGACCCAGTACTTC. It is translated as CASSRQGALSLETQYF.

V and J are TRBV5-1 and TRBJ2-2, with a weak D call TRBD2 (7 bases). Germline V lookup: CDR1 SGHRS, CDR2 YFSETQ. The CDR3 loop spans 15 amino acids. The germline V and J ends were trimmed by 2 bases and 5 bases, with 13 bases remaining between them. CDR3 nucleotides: TGCGCCAGCAGCTTCGGGGGGCCTGGTACCGGGGAGCTGTTTTTT. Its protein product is CASSFGGPGTGELFF.

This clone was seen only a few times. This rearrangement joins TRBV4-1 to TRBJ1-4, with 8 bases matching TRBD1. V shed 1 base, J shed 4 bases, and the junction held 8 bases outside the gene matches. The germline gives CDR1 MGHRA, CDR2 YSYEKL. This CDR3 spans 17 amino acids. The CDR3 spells CASSQGDRGFFNEKLFF. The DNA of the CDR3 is TGCGCCAGCAGCCAAGGAGACAGGGGTTTCTTTAATGAAAAACTGTTTTTT.

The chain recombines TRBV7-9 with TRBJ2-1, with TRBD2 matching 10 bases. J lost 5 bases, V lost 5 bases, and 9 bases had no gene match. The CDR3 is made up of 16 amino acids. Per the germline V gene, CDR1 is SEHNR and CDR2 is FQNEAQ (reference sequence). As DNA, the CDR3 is TGTGCCAGCAGCCAACCGGAACTAGCGGGACACAATGAGCAGTTCTTC. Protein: CASSQPELAGHNEQFF.

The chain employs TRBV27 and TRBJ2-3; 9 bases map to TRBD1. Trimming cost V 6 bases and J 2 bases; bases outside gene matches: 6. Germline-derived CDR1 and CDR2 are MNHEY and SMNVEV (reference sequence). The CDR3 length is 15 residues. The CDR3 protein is CASSPDRGSTDTQYF. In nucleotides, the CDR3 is TGTGCCAGCAGCCCCGACAGGGGGTCCACAGATACGCAGTATTTT.

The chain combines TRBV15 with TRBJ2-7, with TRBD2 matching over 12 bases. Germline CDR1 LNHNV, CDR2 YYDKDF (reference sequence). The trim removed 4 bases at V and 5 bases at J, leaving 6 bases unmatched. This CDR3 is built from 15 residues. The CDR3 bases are TGTGCCACCAGCATGCTACTAGCGGGAGGACACGAGCAGTACTTC. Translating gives CATSMLLAGGHEQYF.